This T cell receptor beta chain appears in the sequencing data of a study of blood T cell repertoires in COVID-19. About the research overall: Donors in the United States, Italy and Spain gave samples during acute or convalescent COVID-19. Sources were T cells, B-cell-depleted T cells, or PBMCs; the material itself was cDNA or gDNA.

This clone is a singleton in its sample. CDR3 length: 16 residues. V trimming: 2 bases; J trimming: 2 bases; junction bases outside the gene matches: 4. Germline CDR1 is SGHNT and CDR2 is YYREEE (reference sequence). Original processing methods: The assay estimated nucleated cells by amplifying reference gene primers. Using immunoSEQ multiplex PCR, the repertoire was profiled, and TCRdb retains in-frame clones only, with some absent. V and J calls and clone size are given by that table; D and trimming were obtained from the DNA. The sample lists about 71,000 clones; roughly 90% were seen once. Sequences were obtained from peripheral blood. This rearrangement joins TRBV5-4 to TRBJ2-3, with TRBD1 matching over 11 bases. This receptor was identified in a woman aged 80 or over with acute or convalescent COVID-19. CDR3 nucleotide sequence: TGTGCCAGCAGCTTATGGACAGGGGGCAACACAGATACGCAGTATTTT. Its translation is CASSLWTGGNTDTQYF. The variable domain in full, with the rest retrieved from reference TRBV5-4 and TRBJ2-3, is ETGVTQSPTHLIKTRGQQVTLRCSSQSGHNTVSWYQQALGQGPQFIFQYYREEENGRGNFPPRFSGLQFPNYSSELNVNALELDDSALYLCASSLWTGGNTDTQYFGPGTRLTVL.